The source of this T cell receptor (beta chain) is a study of technical replicates of blood from a handful of donors. Assay used: immunoSEQ multiplex PCR; TCRdb lists only in-frame clones, some missing. The table lists approximately 92,000 clones, approximately 95% of them singletons. This CDR3 is built from 15 residues. Per the germline V gene, CDR1 is MNHEY and CDR2 is SVGAGI. V was clipped by 6 bases and J by 8 bases; unmatched bases: 12. The specimen was T cells isolated from PBMCs. This sequence originates from a human donor in good health. The chain is built from TRBV6-5 and TRBJ1-4; 7 positions match TRBD1. CDR3: CASRHSRGLGEKLFF. The DNA of the CDR3 is TGTGCCAGCAGACACTCCAGGGGGTTGGGGGAAAAACTGTTTTTT.